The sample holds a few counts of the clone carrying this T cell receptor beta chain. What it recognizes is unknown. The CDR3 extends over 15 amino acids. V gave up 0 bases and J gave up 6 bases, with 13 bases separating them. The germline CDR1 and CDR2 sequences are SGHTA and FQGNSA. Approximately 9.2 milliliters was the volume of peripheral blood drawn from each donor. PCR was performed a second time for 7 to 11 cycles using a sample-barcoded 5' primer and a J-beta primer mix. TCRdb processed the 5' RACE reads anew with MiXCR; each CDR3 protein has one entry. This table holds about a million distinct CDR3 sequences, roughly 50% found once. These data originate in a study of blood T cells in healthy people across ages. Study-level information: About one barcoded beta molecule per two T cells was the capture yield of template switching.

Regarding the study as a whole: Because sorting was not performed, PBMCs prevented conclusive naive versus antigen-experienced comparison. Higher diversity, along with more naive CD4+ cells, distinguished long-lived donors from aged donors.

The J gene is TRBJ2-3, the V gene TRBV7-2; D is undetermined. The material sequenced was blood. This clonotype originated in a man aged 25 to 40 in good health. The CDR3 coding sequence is TGTGCCAGCAGCTTAGCTTGGGTCTACCAGGATACGCAGTATTTT. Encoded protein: CASSLAWVYQDTQYF.